Listed below are T cell receptor beta chains from one sample, sequenced in a study of HIV-infected patients and healthy controls. TCRdb recomputed calls from the 5' RACE reads with MiXCR, one row per CDR3 protein. The sample yields thousands of distinct CDR3 sequences, over 7% seen once. Here the sequenced sample was blood, taken during antiretroviral therapy. Receptors were obtained from an adult with HIV infection. CDR3s include the opening cysteine and the closing phenylalanine or tryptophan. The D gene is left open where the match is weak. Not every row has a clone size; where given, it reads once, few, many or a size class.

>TRBV29-1|medium-sized|TRBD1|TRBJ2-7
TGCAGCGTTACTGGGGGACAGCATATAACCTACGAGCAGTACTTC
CSVTGGQHITYEQYF
>TRBV3-1|many|-|TRBJ1-3
TGTGCCAGCAGCCTCCGCCTTTCGGACACCATATATTTT
CASSLRLSDTIYF
>TRBV6-2/TRBV6-3|many|-|TRBJ2-7
TGTGCCAGCAGTTACACCCCCTCCTACGAGCAGTACTTC
CASSYTPSYEQYF
>TRBV6-2/TRBV6-3|many|-|TRBJ1-1
TGTGCCAGCAGTTACGCCAGGGGCACTGAAGCTTTCTTT
CASSYARGTEAFF
>TRBV20-1|many|-|TRBJ2-1
TGCAGTGCCGGAAGGGGGGGGCGAAGTTACAATGAGCAGTTCTTC
CSAGRGGRSYNEQFF
>TRBV12-3/TRBV12-4|many|-|TRBJ2-7
TGTGCCAGCAGTACCAGCGACAGGAACTACGAGCAGTACTTC
CASSTSDRNYEQYF
>TRBV7-2|many|-|TRBJ1-1
TGTGCCAGCAGCTTAGATGAGAACACTGAAGCTTTCTTT
CASSLDENTEAFF
>TRBV9|-|-|TRBJ2-3
TGTGCCAGCAGCGTAGAATCCGGATCTAGCACAGATACGCAGTATTTT
CASSVESGSSTDTQYF
>TRBV20-1|medium-sized|-|TRBJ1-2
TGCAGTGCCGCCCTAAGGACAGTAAAAGAGGGCTACACCTTC
CSAALRTVKEGYTF
>TRBV28|few|TRBD1|TRBJ1-1
TGTGCCACCCACAGGGGGGTAAGAAACACTGAAGCTTTCTTT
CATHRGVRNTEAFF
>TRBV7-3|many|-|TRBJ2-5
TGTGCCAGCAGCCCTGGGACACCTCAAGAGACCCAGTACTTC
CASSPGTPQETQYF
>TRBV4-1|medium-sized|TRBD1|TRBJ1-1
TGCGCCAGCAGCCCGGAGACAGGGGATGAAGCTTTCTTT
CASSPETGDEAFF
>TRBV28|medium-sized|-|TRBJ1-5
TGTGCCAGCAGTTTAAAGGGGACATACATTTTT
CASSLKGTYIF
>TRBV30|few|TRBD1|TRBJ2-2
TGTGCCTGGAGTGGACAGGGTAACACCGGGGAGCTGTTTTTT
CAWSGQGNTGELFF
>TRBV4-3|many|-|TRBJ1-2
TGCGCCAGCAGCCAAGATACGGGCTTCTTTAACTATGGCTACACCTTC
CASSQDTGFFNYGYTF
>TRBV6-2/TRBV6-3|medium-sized|-|TRBJ2-3
TGTGCCAGCAGTGCCGCGGGGCTACCCGCGACAGATACGCAGTATTTT
CASSAAGLPATDTQYF
>TRBV7-2|many|-|TRBJ1-1
TGTGCCAGCAGCTTAGCAGGGGCGGGGGGCAGAACTGAAGCTTTCTTT
CASSLAGAGGRTEAFF
>TRBV25-1|many|-|TRBJ2-1
TGTGCCAGCAGTGGGCAGTACAATGAGCAGTTCTTC
CASSGQYNEQFF
>TRBV12-3/TRBV12-4|medium-sized|-|TRBJ2-1
TGTGCCAGCAGTTCAAGCTCCTACAATGAGCAGTTCTTC
CASSSSSYNEQFF
>TRBV5-1|-|TRBD1|TRBJ2-7
TGCGCCAGCAGCGGGACAGAAACTGCCTACGAGCAGTACTTC
CASSGTETAYEQYF
>TRBV29-1|-|-|TRBJ2-3
TGCAGCGTTGTTCTCAGGGAGACAGATACGCAGTATTTT
CSVVLRETDTQYF